These T cell receptor beta chains were read from a single sample in a study of identical twins. TCRdb independently ran MiXCR on the 5' RACE reads; one entry per CDR3 protein. Of approximately 260,000 distinct CDR3 sequences detected, over 12% appear once; the ten largest clones hold approximately 9.3%. The sample taken for sequencing was memory (CD45RO+) T cells sorted from blood. The receptors derive from a woman between 18 and 29 years old in good health. Each CDR3 is given with its conserved first and last residue. A D gene is named only where the DNA matches it firmly. Size is omitted from some rows. Given values are once, few, many or a class for expanded clones.

.,.,TRBV12-3/TRBV12-4,TRBJ2-5,CASSRGESRETQYF,TGTGCCAGCAGTCGCGGGGAGTCCCGGGAGACCCAGTACTTC
few,.,TRBV20-1,TRBJ1-1,CSARRQVNPHTEAFF,TGCAGTGCTAGAAGACAGGTAAATCCCCACACTGAAGCTTTCTTT
few,.,TRBV20-1,TRBJ1-2,CSAITANYGYTF,TGCAGTGCTATCACCGCTAACTATGGCTACACCTTC
many,TRBD1,TRBV15,TRBJ2-3,CATSSGTAFTDTQYF,TGTGCCACCAGCAGCGGGACAGCTTTCACAGATACGCAGTATTTT
many,.,TRBV12-3/TRBV12-4,TRBJ2-7,CASSEAGSQYF,TGTGCCAGCAGTGAAGCGGGTTCGCAGTACTTC
.,.,TRBV7-9,TRBJ1-1,CASRRTVNTEAFF,TGTGCCAGCAGGCGGACAGTGAACACTGAAGCTTTCTTT
.,TRBD2,TRBV7-9,TRBJ2-3,CASRRLAGGPTDTQYF,TGTGCCAGCAGAAGACTAGCGGGAGGGCCCACAGATACGCAGTATTTT
few,.,TRBV10-3,TRBJ2-7,CAISRTASYEQYF,TGTGCCATCAGTAGGACAGCGTCCTACGAGCAGTACTTC
.,TRBD2,TRBV20-1,TRBJ2-1,CSASSGLAGDPYYNEQFF,TGCAGTGCTTCCTCCGGACTAGCGGGGGACCCCTACTACAATGAGCAGTTCTTC
.,.,TRBV5-1,TRBJ2-6,CASSLYSGSGANVLTF,TGCGCCAGCAGCTTGTACTCAGGGAGTGGGGCCAACGTCCTGACTTTC
few,TRBD2,TRBV6-1,TRBJ2-2,CASSESGRAGGELFF,TGTGCCAGCAGTGAGAGCGGGAGGGCCGGCGGGGAGCTGTTTTTT
once,.,TRBV20-1,TRBJ2-1,CSARPSYNEQFF,TGCAGTGCTAGGCCTAGCTACAATGAGCAGTTCTTC
few,.,TRBV5-1,TRBJ2-6,CASSLNRAGANVLTF,TGCGCCAGCAGCCTGAACAGGGCTGGGGCCAACGTCCTGACTTTC
few,.,TRBV4-1,TRBJ2-3,CASSQDSSGRGLTDTQYF,TGCGCCAGCAGCCAAGATAGTTCCGGGCGGGGACTCACAGATACGCAGTATTTT
few,.,TRBV3-1,TRBJ1-2,CASSQSDGHYGYTF,TGTGCCAGCAGCCAAAGCGATGGCCACTATGGCTACACCTTC
few,.,TRBV20-1,TRBJ1-2,CSAGSGTNYGYTF,TGCAGCGCGGGGTCAGGGACTAACTATGGCTACACCTTC
many,.,TRBV12-3/TRBV12-4,TRBJ2-1,CASNRGNSYNEQFF,TGTGCCAGCAATCGCGGGAATTCCTACAATGAGCAGTTCTTC
few,TRBD1,TRBV6-2/TRBV6-3,TRBJ1-2,CASSPRNRGLVYGYTF,TGTGCCAGCAGTCCGAGGAACAGGGGATTGGTCTATGGCTACACCTTC
many,.,TRBV2,TRBJ2-1,CASHSYNEQFF,TGTGCCAGCCACTCCTACAATGAGCAGTTCTTC
many,.,TRBV5-1,TRBJ1-1,CASSLLTGGTEAFF,TGCGCCAGCAGTTTGTTAACTGGAGGCACTGAAGCTTTCTTT
.,TRBD1,TRBV13,TRBJ2-7,CASSYQGALYF,TGTGCCAGCAGCTACCAGGGGGCATTGTACTTC
few,TRBD1,TRBV11-1,TRBJ2-2,CASSRTGLDTGELFF,TGTGCCAGCAGCCGGACAGGTTTAGACACCGGGGAGCTGTTTTTT
few,.,TRBV20-1,TRBJ1-1,CSASTNTEAFF,TGCAGTGCTAGCACGAACACTGAAGCTTTCTTT
.,TRBD2,TRBV10-3,TRBJ2-3,CAISPREEGTDTQYF,TGTGCCATCAGTCCCCGGGAGGAGGGCACAGATACGCAGTATTTT
few,.,TRBV6-1,TRBJ2-7,CASSERNDEQYF,TGTGCCAGCAGTGAACGAAACGACGAGCAGTACTTC
.,TRBD1,TRBV9,TRBJ1-6,CASSVVAGGNSPLHF,TGTGCCAGCAGCGTAGTGGCAGGGGGAAATTCACCCCTCCACTTT